What follows is one T cell receptor beta chain and its context. Antigen: not known. Primers included in the PCR were 60 Vbeta and 13 Jbeta primers. Clones were read by immunoSEQ multiplex PCR, and TCRdb kept only the in-frame ones, dropping some. This sample has 200,000 or so clones, with roughly 84% found just once. Investigators did not record CMV serostatus for this donor. This sample was taken from a study of cytomegalovirus exposure and HLA in healthy donors. Study-level results: Sequencing artifact likely explains a cluster of highly shared sequence variants.

The V and J ends lost 0 bases and 2 bases respectively, with 12 bases between them. Germline V gene sequence: CDR1 SGHTS, CDR2 YDEGEE. The CDR3 loop spans 16 amino acids. This clonotype was obtained from a human donor in good health. The sequenced sample was PBMCs. The chain joins TRBV5-8 to TRBJ2-1; tentative D call: TRBD1 (5 bases). The CDR3 loop is CASSLEGRSTYNEQFF. CDR3 DNA sequence: TGTGCCAGCAGCTTGGAGGGGCGGAGCACCTACAATGAGCAGTTCTTC.